This T cell receptor (beta chain) was captured in a study of control samples from healthy donors and cancer patients (dated by TCRdb to the early 2020s). CDR1 MGHRA and CDR2 YSYEKL are derived from the germline V gene. The trim is 0 bases for V and 2 bases for J, with a gap of 11 bases between the germline ends. Spanning cysteine to phenylalanine, the CDR3 consists of 16 amino acids. CDR3 DNA only is kept here, 48 bases in frame from base 1. Preparation of the library involved the immunoSEQ multiplex PCR assay. This immuneACCESS table, as held by TCRdb, lists in-frame sequences with V and J called but not all clones. Of the missing ones, under half trace to an unresolved V gene in checked studies; the others have no known cause. In this sample the table shows fewer than 200,000 clones, roughly 92% of which occur a single time. 1.2% to 1.5% of the sample comes from the top ten. This clone was observed a single time. It has no known antigen specificity. Base qualities are missing; no much larger clone stands one base away.

The clonotype was recovered from a young man in good health. Sequenced sample: blood. The receptor chain draws on TRBV4-1 and TRBJ2-4; TRBD2 is perhaps the D gene, given 6 matching bases. The DNA reads TGCGCCAGCAGCCAAGAGGGGCGGGATTCCAAAAACATTCAGTACTTC. It codes for CASSQEGRDSKNIQYF.